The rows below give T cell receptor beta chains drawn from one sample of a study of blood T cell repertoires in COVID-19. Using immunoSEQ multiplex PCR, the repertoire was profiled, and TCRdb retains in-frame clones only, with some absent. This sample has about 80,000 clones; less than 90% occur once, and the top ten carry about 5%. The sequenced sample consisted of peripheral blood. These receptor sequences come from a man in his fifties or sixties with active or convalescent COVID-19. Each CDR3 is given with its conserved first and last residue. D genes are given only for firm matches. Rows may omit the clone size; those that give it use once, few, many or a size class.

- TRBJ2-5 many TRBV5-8 CASRLGTLFQETQYF TGTGCCAGCAGATTAGGGACTCTGTTCCAAGAGACCCAGTACTTC
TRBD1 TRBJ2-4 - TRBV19 CASSKGGNGKNIQYF TGTGCCAGTAGCAAAGGGGGCAACGGCAAAAACATTCAGTACTTC
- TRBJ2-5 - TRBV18 CASSPPSQGGETQYF TGTGCCAGCTCACCACCGTCACAGGGTGGAGAGACCCAGTACTTC
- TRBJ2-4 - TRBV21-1 CASSKGGLFKWAKNIQYF TGTGCCAGCAGCAAAGGGGGACTTTTTAAGTGGGCCAAAAACATTCAGTACTTC
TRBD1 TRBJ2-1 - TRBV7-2 CASSPWDRGVNEQFF TGTGCCAGCAGCCCGTGGGACAGGGGGGTCAATGAGCAGTTCTTC
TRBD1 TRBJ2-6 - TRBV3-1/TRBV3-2 CASSQVLLDRVGHPGANVLTF TGTGCCAGCAGCCAAGTTCTCTTAGACAGGGTAGGGCACCCTGGGGCCAACGTCCTGACTTTC
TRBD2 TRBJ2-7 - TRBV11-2 CASSLAGRGGPYEQYF TGTGCCAGCAGCTTAGCCGGACGGGGGGGCCCCTACGAGCAGTACTTC
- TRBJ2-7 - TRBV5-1 CASSLRAGSAYEQYF TGCGCCAGCAGCTTGAGAGCAGGGTCTGCCTACGAGCAGTACTTC
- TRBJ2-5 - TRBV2 CASTKRRQREETQYF TGTGCCAGCACCAAAAGGAGGCAGAGGGAAGAAACCCAGTACTTC
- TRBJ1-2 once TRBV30 CAWSLLGQANYGYTF TGTGCCTGGAGCCTCCTGGGACAAGCTAACTATGGCTACACCTTC
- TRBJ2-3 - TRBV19 CASRDSAQPTDTQYF TGTGCCAGTAGGGACTCAGCTCAGCCCACAGATACGCAGTATTTT
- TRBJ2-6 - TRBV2 CASSSQGSGANVLTF TGTGCCAGCAGCTCTCAGGGCTCTGGGGCCAACGTCCTGACTTTC
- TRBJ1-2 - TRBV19 CASSIPGQNYGYTF TGTGCCAGTAGTATCCCAGGACAGAACTATGGCTACACCTTC
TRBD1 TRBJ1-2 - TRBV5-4 CASSFGQGASNYGYTF TGTGCCAGCAGCTTCGGACAGGGGGCATCGAACTATGGCTACACCTTC
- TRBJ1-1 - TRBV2 CASSAQGYTEAFF TGTGCCAGCAGTGCCCAGGGGTACACTGAAGCTTTCTTT
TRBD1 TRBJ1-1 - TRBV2 CASTPRNRGNTEAFF TGTGCCAGCACTCCAAGGAACAGGGGGAACACTGAAGCTTTCTTT
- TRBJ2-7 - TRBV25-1 CASSESTYEQYF TGTGCCAGCAGTGAATCCACATACGAGCAGTACTTC
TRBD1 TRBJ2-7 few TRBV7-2 CASSLVDREVQYF TGTGCCAGCAGCTTAGTGGACAGGGAGGTGCAGTACTTC
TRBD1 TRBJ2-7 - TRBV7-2 CASSPGQGAYEQYF TGTGCCAGCAGCCCGGGACAGGGGGCCTACGAGCAGTACTTC
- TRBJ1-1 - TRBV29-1 CSADGQMNTEAFF TGCAGCGCCGATGGACAGATGAACACTGAAGCTTTCTTT
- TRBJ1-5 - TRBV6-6 CASSYSNQNQPQHF TGTGCCAGCAGTTACTCGAACCAGAATCAGCCCCAGCATTTT
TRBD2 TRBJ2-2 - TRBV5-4 CASTGGATGELFF TGTGCCAGCACGGGGGGTGCGACCGGGGAGCTGTTTTTT
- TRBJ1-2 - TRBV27 CASGKSGLAYGYTF TGTGCCAGCGGTAAATCCGGACTAGCTTATGGCTACACCTTC
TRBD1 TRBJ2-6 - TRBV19 CASSMDRGDSGANVLTF TGTGCCAGTAGTATGGACAGGGGGGACTCTGGGGCCAACGTCCTGACTTTC
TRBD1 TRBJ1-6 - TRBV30 CAWSTGQGINSPLHF TGTGCCTGGAGTACCGGACAGGGCATTAATTCACCCCTCCACTTT
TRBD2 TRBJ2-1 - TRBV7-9 CASSPPAGGRINEQFF TGTGCCAGCAGCCCACCAGCGGGGGGGCGGATCAATGAGCAGTTCTTC
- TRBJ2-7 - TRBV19 CASSIGQEDYEQYF TGTGCCAGTAGTATAGGTCAGGAGGACTACGAGCAGTACTTC
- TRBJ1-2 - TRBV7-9 CASSLGQNSYGYTF TGTGCCAGCAGCTTAGGACAGAACAGCTATGGCTACACCTTC
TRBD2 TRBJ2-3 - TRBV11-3 CASSLELTSGYTDTQYF TGTGCCAGCAGCTTAGAGCTTACTAGCGGGTACACAGATACGCAGTATTTT
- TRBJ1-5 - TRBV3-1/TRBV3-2 CASSQTPGGSQPQHF TGTGCCAGCAGCCAGACTCCGGGTGGCAGTCAGCCCCAGCATTTT
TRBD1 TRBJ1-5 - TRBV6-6 CASRGGQGMDQPQHF TGTGCCAGCAGGGGCGGACAGGGTATGGATCAGCCCCAGCATTTT
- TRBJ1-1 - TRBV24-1 CATSDLGRGVNTEAFF TGTGCCACCAGTGATTTGGGCAGGGGAGTGAACACTGAAGCTTTCTTT
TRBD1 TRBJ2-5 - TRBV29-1 CSTRTGKETQYF TGCAGCACAAGGACAGGGAAGGAGACCCAGTACTTC
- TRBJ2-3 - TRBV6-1 CASSDRSSTDTQYF TGTGCCAGCAGTGACAGATCTAGCACAGATACGCAGTATTTT
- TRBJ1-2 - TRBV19 CASSLSLGQSNYGYTF TGTGCCAGTAGTTTATCTCTCGGACAGTCTAACTATGGCTACACCTTC
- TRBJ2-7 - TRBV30 CAWSLTGYEQYF TGTGCCTGGAGTCTAACGGGATACGAGCAGTACTTC
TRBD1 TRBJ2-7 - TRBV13 CASSSTGTGRDEQYF TGTGCCAGCAGTAGTACCGGGACAGGCCGGGACGAGCAGTACTTC
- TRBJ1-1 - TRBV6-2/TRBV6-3 CASSYLGTDTEAFF TGTGCCAGCAGTTACTTGGGGACTGACACTGAAGCTTTCTTT
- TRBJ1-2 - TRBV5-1 CASSLGQGLHSNYGYTF TGCGCCAGCAGCTTGGGGCAGGGACTTCATTCTAACTATGGCTACACCTTC
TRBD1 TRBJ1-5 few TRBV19 CASSSSWGTDNQPQHF TGTGCCAGTAGTTCCTCTTGGGGGACAGACAATCAGCCCCAGCATTTT
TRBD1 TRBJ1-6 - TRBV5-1 CASSLGGAGQGVSPLHF TGCGCCAGCAGCTTGGGGGGCGCGGGCCAGGGGGTTTCACCCCTCCACTTT
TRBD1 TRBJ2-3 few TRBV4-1 CASSHSKRTGRTDTQYF TGCGCCAGCAGCCACTCAAAAAGGACAGGGCGGACAGATACGCAGTATTTT
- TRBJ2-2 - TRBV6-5 CASRPTGNTGELFF TGTGCCAGCAGGCCGACAGGGAACACCGGGGAGCTGTTTTTT
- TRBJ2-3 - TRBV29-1 CVILTDTQYF TGCGTAATACTCACAGATACGCAGTATTTT
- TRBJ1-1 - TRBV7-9 CASSISNTEAFF TGTGCCAGCTCCATTAGCAACACTGAAGCTTTCTTT
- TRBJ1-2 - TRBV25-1 CASSEFSGGANYGYTF TGTGCCAGCAGTGAATTTTCGGGGGGAGCTAACTATGGCTACACCTTC
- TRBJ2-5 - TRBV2 CASSDRDFQETQYF TGTGCCAGCAGTGACAGGGACTTCCAAGAGACCCAGTACTTC
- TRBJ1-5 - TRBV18 CASSPQGGNQPQHF TGTGCCAGCTCACCGCAGGGCGGCAATCAGCCCCAGCATTTT
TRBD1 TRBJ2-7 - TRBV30 CAWSNLNRGYEQYF TGTGCCTGGAGTAACCTTAACAGGGGGTACGAGCAGTACTTC
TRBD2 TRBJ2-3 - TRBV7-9 CASSLGHLAGATDTQYF TGTGCCAGCAGCTTAGGCCACCTAGCGGGTGCTACAGATACGCAGTATTTT
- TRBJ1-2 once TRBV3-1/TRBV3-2 CASGVTSGWNGYTF TGTGCCAGCGGCGTCACCTCGGGGTGGAATGGCTACACCTTC
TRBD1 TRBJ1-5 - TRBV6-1 CASSDTGGHQPQHF TGTGCCAGCAGTGATACAGGGGGCCATCAGCCCCAGCATTTT
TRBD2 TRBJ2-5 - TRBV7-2 CASSLGLPGGGGETQYF TGTGCCAGCAGCTTAGGCCTCCCTGGCGGGGGGGGCGAGACCCAGTACTTC
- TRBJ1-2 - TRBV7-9 CASSSGTGEVSYGGYTF TGTGCCAGCAGCTCGGGTACAGGAGAGGTATCCTATGGTGGCTACACCTTC
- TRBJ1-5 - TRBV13 CASSLGPTEGQPQHF TGTGCCAGCAGCTTGGGACCGACGGAGGGGCAGCCCCAGCATTTT
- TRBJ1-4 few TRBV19 CASSRGGQANEKLFF TGTGCCAGTAGTCGCGGGGGGCAGGCTAATGAAAAACTGTTTTTT
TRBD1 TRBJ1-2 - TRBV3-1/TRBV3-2 CASSREGQGSGYTF TGTGCCAGCAGCCGTGAGGGACAGGGGTCTGGCTACACCTTC
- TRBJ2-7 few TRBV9 CASSVGDSGLYEQYF TGTGCCAGCAGCGTAGGTGATAGCGGACTCTACGAGCAGTACTTC
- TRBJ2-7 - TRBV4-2 CASSQDPSSSYEQYF TGTGCCAGCAGCCAAGACCCCTCCAGCTCCTACGAGCAGTACTTC
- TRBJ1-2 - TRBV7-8 CASSPRDTLYGYTF TGTGCCAGCAGCCCGAGGGACACGCTCTATGGCTACACCTTC